One sample yielded the 6 T cell receptor beta chains listed below, sequenced in a study of molecular identifiers for immune sequencing clone quantification. TCRdb re-derived calls from the PCR reads in MiXCR, one entry per CDR3 protein. The sample shows some 580,000 distinct CDR3 sequences, around 25% of them seen only once. Sequences were obtained from naive CD8+ T cells from blood, with Jurkat cell RNA spiked in. Specified subset: FACS-sorted CD8+CD4-CCR7+CD45RA+ naive T cells. These receptor sequences come from a human donor in good health. Some libraries in this study had Jurkat cell RNA spiked in.

This clonotype was recorded at least ten times. The chain recombines TRBV12-3 or TRBV12-4 with TRBJ2-7; a weak D match, TRBD1 (5 bases). There are 11 residues in the CDR3. V lost 5 bases to trimming and J lost 7 bases, with 9 bases between them. The CDR3 bases are TGTGCCAGCAGTCCAGGGTTGGAGCAGTACTTC. It translates to CASSPGLEQYF.

With regard to this clonotype: A junction boundary mismatches the germline segment, possibly from a read error. J is TRBJ2-3 and V is TRBV30, with 11 bases fitting TRBD2. The CDR3 totals 17 residues. From germline, CDR1 is GTSNPN and CDR2 SVGIG (reference sequence). The CDR3 DNA sequence: TGTGCCTGGAGATATTCCGGGACTAGCGGATTCACAGATACGCGGTATTTT. Its translation is CAWRYSGTSGFTDTRYF.

This clonotype was seen a few times. The chain carries TRBV3-1 and TRBJ2-7; tentative D call: TRBD2 (5 bases). Between the trimmed V and J ends, which lost 0 bases and 4 bases, there was a span of 13 bases. The CDR3 sequence is 15 residues long. Germline CDR1 and CDR2: LGHDT and YNNKEL (reference sequence). The CDR3 DNA is TGTGCCAGCAGCCAAGATCCACCGGGAAGGTACGAGCAGTACTTC. Protein: CASSQDPPGRYEQYF.

This chain uses TRBV12-3 or TRBV12-4 with TRBJ2-1, with 8 nucleotides matching TRBD2. The CDR3 covers 14 residues. With V trimmed by 5 bases and J by 8 bases, 8 bases remained unmatched. The CDR3 sequence: CASSPRTSMHEQFF. The CDR3 nucleotides read TGTGCCAGCAGTCCCAGGACTAGCATGCATGAGCAGTTCTTC.

The V call is TRBV6-2 or TRBV6-3, the J call TRBJ2-7, with a possible D match to TRBD1 (5 bases). The germline gives CDR1 MNHEY, CDR2 SVGEGT. The CDR3 totals 16 residues. V gave up 2 bases and J gave up 2 bases, with 16 bases separating them. The CDR3 DNA follows: TGTGCCAGCAGTTACCCGGAGACAGCCGGCCCCTACGAGCAGTACTTC. As protein: CASSYPETAGPYEQYF.

The chain links TRBV27 to TRBJ1-1, with D possibly being TRBD1 (5 bases). The CDR3 loop spans 14 amino acids. V dropped 0 bases and J dropped 6 bases, with 11 bases sitting between them. Germline V gene lookup returns CDR1 MNHEY and CDR2 SMNVEV (reference sequence). The DNA of the CDR3 is TGTGCCAGCAGTTTATCGGGGGGGTTAGCTGAAGCTTTCTTT. Protein sequence: CASSLSGGLAEAFF.